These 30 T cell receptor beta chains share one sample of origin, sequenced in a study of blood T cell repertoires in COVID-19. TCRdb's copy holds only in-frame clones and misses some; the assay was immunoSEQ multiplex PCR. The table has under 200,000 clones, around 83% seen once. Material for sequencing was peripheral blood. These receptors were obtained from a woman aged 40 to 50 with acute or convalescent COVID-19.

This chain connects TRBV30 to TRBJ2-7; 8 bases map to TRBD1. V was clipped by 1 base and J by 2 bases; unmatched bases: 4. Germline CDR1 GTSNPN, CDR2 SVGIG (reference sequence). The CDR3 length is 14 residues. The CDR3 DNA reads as TGTGCCTGGAGTGCCTGGGACAGGACCTACGAGCAGTACTTC. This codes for CAWSAWDRTYEQYF.

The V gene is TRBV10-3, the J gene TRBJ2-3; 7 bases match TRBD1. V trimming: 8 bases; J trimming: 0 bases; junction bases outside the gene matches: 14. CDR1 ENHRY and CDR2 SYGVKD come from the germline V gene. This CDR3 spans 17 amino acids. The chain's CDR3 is CAIGEIGQATSTDTQYF. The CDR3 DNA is TGTGCCATCGGCGAGATAGGACAGGCCACTAGCACAGATACGCAGTATTTT.

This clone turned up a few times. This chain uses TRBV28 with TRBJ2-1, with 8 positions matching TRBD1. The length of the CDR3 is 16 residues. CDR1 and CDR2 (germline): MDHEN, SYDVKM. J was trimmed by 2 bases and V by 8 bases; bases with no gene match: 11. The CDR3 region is CASSGGGQETYNEQFF. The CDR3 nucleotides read TGTGCCAGCTCCGGAGGGGGACAGGAGACCTACAATGAGCAGTTCTTC.

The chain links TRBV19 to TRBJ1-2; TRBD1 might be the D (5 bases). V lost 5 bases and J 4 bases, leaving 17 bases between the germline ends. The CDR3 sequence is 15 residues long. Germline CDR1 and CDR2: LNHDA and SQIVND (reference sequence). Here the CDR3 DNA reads TGTGCCAGTAGTCGTAACCGACAGTCCCCCTATGGCTACACCTTC. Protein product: CASSRNRQSPYGYTF.

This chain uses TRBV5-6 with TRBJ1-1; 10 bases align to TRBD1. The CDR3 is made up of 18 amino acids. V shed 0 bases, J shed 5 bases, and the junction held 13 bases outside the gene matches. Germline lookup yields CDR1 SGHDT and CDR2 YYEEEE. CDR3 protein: CASSLALGTGAGGTEAFF. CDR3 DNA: TGTGCCAGCAGCTTGGCCCTGGGGACAGGGGCAGGAGGGACTGAAGCTTTCTTT.

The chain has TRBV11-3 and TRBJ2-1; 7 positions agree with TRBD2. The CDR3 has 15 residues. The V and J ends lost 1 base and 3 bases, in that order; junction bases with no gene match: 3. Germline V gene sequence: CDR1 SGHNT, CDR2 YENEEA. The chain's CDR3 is CASSLGLADYNEQFF. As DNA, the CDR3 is TGTGCCAGCAGCTTAGGGCTAGCGGACTACAATGAGCAGTTCTTC.

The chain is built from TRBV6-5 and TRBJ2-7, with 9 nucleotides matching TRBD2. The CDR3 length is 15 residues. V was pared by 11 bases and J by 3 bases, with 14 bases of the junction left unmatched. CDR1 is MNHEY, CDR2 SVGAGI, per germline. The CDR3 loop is CASSRGGLPFYEQYF. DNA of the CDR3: TGTGCCTCGTCGCGGGGGGGCCTACCGTTCTACGAGCAGTACTTC.

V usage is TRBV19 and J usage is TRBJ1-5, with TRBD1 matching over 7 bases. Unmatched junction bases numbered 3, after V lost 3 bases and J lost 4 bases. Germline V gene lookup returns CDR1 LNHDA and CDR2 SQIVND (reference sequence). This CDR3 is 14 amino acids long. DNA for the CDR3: TGTGCCAGTAGTATGGGACAGCGAAATCAGCCCCAGCATTTT. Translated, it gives CASSMGQRNQPQHF.

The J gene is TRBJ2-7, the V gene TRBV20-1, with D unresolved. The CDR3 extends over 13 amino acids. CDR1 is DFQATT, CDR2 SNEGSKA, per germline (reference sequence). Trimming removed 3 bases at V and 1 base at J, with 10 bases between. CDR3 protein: CSASPRLSYEQYF. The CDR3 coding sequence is TGCAGTGCTAGTCCGCGGCTGTCCTACGAGCAGTACTTC.

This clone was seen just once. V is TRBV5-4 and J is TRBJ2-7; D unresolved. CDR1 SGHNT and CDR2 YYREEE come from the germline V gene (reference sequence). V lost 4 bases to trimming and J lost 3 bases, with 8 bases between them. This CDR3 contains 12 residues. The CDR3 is CASSPNYYEQYF. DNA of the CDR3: TGTGCCAGCAGCCCCAACTACTACGAGCAGTACTTC.

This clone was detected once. The DNA of the CDR3 is TGCGCCAGCCTCAGGGGGTTGGGTAACACTGAAGCTTTCTTT. It encodes CASLRGLGNTEAFF. This chain connects TRBV5-1 to TRBJ1-1, with 7 bases matching TRBD1. Germline V gene lookup returns CDR1 SGHRS and CDR2 YFSETQ. This CDR3 has 14 amino acids. V lost 7 bases to trimming and J lost 2 bases; unmatched junction nucleotides: 8.

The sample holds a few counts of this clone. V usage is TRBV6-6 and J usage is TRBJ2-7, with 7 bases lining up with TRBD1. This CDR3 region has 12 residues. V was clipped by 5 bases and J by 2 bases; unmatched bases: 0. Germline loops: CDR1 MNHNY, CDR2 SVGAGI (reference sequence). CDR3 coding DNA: TGTGCCAGCAGTGGGACAGCCTACGAGCAGTACTTC. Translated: CASSGTAYEQYF.

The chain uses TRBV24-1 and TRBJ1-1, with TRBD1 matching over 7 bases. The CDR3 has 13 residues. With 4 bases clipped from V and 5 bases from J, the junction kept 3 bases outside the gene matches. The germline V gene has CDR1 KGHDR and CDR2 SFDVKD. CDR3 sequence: CATSEHRGTEAFF. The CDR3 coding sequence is TGTGCCACCAGTGAGCACAGGGGTACTGAAGCTTTCTTT.

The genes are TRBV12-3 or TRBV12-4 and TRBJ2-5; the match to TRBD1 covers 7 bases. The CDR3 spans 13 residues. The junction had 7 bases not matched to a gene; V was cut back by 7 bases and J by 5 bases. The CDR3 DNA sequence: TGTGCCAGCATGACAGGGTATTTGGAGACCCAGTACTTC. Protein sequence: CASMTGYLETQYF.

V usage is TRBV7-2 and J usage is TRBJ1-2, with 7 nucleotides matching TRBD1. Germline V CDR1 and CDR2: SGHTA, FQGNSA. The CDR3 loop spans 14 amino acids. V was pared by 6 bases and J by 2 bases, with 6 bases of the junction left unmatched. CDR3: CASSYRQGNYGYTF. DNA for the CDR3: TGTGCCAGCAGTTATCGACAGGGCAACTATGGCTACACCTTC. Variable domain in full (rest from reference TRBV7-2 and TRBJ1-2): GAGVSQSPSNKVTEKGKDVELRCDPISGHTALYWYRQSLGQGLEFLIYFQGNSAPDKSGLPSDRFSAERTGGSVSTLTIQRTQQEDSAVYLCASSYRQGNYGYTFGSGTRLTVV.

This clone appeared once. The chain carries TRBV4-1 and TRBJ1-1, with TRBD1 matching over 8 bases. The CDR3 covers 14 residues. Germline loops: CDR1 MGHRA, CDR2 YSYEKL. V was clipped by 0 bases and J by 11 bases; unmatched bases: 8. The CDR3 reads CASSQESQGARAFF. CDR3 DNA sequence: TGCGCCAGCAGCCAAGAATCCCAGGGGGCGCGTGCTTTCTTT.

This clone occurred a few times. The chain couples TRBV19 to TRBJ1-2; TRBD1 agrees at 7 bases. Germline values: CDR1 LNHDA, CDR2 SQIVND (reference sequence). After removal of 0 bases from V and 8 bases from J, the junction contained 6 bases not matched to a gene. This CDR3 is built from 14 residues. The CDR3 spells CASSIERGQSGYTF. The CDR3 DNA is TGTGCCAGTAGTATAGAAAGGGGGCAGAGCGGCTACACCTTC.

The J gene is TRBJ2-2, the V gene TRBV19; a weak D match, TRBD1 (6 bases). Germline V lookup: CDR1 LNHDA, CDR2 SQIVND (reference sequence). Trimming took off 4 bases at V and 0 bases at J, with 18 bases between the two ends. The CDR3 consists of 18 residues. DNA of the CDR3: TGTGCCAGTAGTACAGACCGGGACACCGAACCGAACACCGGGGAGCTGTTTTTT. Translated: CASSTDRDTEPNTGELFF. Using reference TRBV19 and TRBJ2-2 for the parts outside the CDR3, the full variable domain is DGGITQSPKYLFRKEGQNVTLSCEQNLNHDAMYWYRQDPGQGLRLIYYSQIVNDFQKGDIAEGYSVSREKKESFPLTVTSAQKNPTAFYLCASSTDRDTEPNTGELFFGEGSRLTVL.

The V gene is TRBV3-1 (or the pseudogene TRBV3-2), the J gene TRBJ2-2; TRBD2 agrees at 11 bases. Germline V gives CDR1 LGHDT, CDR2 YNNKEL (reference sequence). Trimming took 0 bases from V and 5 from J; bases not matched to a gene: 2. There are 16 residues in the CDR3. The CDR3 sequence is CASSQDLAGGTGELFF. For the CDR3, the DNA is TGTGCCAGCAGCCAAGATCTAGCGGGAGGAACCGGGGAGCTGTTTTTT.

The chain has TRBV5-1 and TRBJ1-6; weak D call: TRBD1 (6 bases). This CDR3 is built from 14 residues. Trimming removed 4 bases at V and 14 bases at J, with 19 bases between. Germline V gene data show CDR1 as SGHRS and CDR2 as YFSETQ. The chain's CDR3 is CASSPDNTGSALHF. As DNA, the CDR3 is TGCGCCAGCAGCCCCGACAATACAGGGTCAGCCCTCCACTTT.

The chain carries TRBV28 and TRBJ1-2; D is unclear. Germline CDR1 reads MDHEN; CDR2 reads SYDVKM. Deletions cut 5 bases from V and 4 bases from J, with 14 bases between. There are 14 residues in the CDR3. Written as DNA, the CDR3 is TGTGCCAGCAGTCCCCAACTAATATCCTATGGCTACACCTTC. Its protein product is CASSPQLISYGYTF.

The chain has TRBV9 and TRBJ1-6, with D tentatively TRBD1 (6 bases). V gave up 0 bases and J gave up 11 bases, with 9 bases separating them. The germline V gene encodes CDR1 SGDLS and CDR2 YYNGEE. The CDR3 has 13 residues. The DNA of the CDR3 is TGTGCCAGCAGCGTAGGGGGACACCCACCCCTCCACTTT. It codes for CASSVGGHPPLHF. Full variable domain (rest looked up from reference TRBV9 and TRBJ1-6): DSGVTQTPKHLITATGQRVTLRCSPRSGDLSVYWYQQSLDQGLQFLIQYYNGEERAKGNILERFSAQQFPDLHSELNLSSLELGDSALYFCASSVGGHPPLHFGNGTRLTVT.

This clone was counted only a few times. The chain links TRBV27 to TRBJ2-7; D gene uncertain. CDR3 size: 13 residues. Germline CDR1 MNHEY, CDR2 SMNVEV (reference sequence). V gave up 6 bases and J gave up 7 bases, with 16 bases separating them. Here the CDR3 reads CASSNYQALEQYF. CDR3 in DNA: TGTGCCAGCAGCAATTATCAGGCTCTTGAGCAGTACTTC.

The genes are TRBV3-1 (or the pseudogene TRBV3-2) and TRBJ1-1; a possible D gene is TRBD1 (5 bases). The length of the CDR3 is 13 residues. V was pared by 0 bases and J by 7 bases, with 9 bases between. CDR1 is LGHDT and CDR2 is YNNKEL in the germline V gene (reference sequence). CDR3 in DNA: TGTGCCAGCAGCCAAGATCAGGGCCGTGAAGCTTTCTTT. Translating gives CASSQDQGREAFF.

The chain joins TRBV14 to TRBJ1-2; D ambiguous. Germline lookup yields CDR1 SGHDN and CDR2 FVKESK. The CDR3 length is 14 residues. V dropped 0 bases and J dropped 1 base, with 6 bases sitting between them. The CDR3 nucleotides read TGTGCCAGCAGCCAAGATGGCGGTAACTATGGCTACACCTTC. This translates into CASSQDGGNYGYTF.

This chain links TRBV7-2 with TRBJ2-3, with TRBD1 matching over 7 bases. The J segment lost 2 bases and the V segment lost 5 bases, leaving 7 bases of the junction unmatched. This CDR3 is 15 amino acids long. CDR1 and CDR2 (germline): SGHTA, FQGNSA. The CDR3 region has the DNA TGTGCCAGCAGCCGCCGGGACAGACTCACAGATACGCAGTATTTT. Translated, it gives CASSRRDRLTDTQYF. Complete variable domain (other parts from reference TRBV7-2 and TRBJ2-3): GAGVSQSPSNKVTEKGKDVELRCDPISGHTALYWYRQSLGQGLEFLIYFQGNSAPDKSGLPSDRFSAERTGGSVSTLTIQRTQQEDSAVYLCASSRRDRLTDTQYFGPGTRLTVL.

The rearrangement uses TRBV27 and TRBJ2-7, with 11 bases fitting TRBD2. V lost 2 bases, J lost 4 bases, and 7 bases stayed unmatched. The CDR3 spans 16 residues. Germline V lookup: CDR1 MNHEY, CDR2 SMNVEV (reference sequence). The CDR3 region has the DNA TGTGCCAGCAGTTTAACGCCCGGGACTAGCGGATACGAGCAGTACTTC. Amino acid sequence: CASSLTPGTSGYEQYF.

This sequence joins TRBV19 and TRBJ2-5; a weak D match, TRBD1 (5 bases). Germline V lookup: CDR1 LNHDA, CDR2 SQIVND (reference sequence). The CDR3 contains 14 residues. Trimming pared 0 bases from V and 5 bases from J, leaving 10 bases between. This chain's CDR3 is CASSIDAQGETQYF. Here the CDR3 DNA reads TGTGCCAGTAGTATAGATGCCCAGGGTGAGACCCAGTACTTC.

The CDR3 nucleotides read TGTGCCAGTAGTCAATTCTCAGGGAAAATCTACGAGCAGTACTTC. Its protein product is CASSQFSGKIYEQYF. The J gene is TRBJ2-7, the V gene TRBV19, with D possibly matching TRBD1 (5 bases). CDR3 length: 15 amino acids. Per germline, CDR1 LNHDA and CDR2 SQIVND (reference sequence). Trimming removed 5 bases at V and 3 bases at J, with 17 bases between.

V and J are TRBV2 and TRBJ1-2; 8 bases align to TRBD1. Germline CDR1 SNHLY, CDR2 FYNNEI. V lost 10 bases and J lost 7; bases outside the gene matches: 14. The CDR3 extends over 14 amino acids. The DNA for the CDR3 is TGTGCCAACCCCTGGGACAGGAGTGATGTTGGCTACACCTTC. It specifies CANPWDRSDVGYTF. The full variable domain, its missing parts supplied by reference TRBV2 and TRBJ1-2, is EPEVTQTPSHQVTQMGQEVILRCVPISNHLYFYWYRQILGQKVEFLVSFYNNEISEKSEIFDDQFSVERPDGSNFTLKIRSTKLEDSAMYFCANPWDRSDVGYTFGSGTRLTVV.